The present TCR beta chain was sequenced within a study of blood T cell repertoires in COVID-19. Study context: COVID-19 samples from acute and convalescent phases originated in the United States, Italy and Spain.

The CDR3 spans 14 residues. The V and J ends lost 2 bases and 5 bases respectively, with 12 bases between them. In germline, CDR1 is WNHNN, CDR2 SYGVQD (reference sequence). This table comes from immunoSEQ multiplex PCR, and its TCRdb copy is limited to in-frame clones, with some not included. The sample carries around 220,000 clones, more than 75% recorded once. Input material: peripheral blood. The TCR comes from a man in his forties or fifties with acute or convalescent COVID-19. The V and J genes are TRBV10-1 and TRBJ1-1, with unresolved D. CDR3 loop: CASSENTAQTEAFF. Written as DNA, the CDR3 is TGCGCCAGCAGTGAGAACACCGCACAAACTGAAGCTTTCTTT.